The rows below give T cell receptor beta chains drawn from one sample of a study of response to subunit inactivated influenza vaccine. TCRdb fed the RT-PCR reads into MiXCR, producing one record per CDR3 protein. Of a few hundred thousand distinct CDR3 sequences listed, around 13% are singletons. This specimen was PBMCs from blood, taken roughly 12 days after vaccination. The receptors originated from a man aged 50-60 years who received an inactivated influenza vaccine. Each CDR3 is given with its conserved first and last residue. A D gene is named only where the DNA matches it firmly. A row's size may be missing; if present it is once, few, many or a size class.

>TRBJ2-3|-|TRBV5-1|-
CASSWTREMDTQYF
TGCGCCAGCAGCTGGACGAGGGAGATGGATACGCAGTATTTT
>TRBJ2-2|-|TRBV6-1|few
CASSDFNGAGELFF
TGTGCCAGCAGTGATTTCAACGGGGCCGGGGAGCTGTTTTTT
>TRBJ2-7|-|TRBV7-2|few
CASSFVMAGAYEQYF
TGTGCCAGCAGCTTCGTCATGGCAGGGGCCTACGAGCAGTACTTC
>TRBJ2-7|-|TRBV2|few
CASSVEGYEQYF
TGTGCCAGCAGTGTAGAGGGCTACGAGCAGTACTTC
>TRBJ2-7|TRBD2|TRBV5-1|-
CASSSRPGTSSEQYF
TGCGCCAGCAGCTCTCGTCCCGGGACTAGCTCCGAGCAGTACTTC
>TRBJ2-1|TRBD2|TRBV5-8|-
CASSLGSGGFSYNEQFF
TGTGCCAGCAGCTTGGGTAGCGGGGGGTTCTCCTACAATGAGCAGTTCTTC
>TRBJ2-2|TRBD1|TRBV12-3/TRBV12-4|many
CASSSTGGANTGELFF
TGTGCCAGCAGTTCAACAGGGGGCGCGAACACCGGGGAGCTGTTTTTT
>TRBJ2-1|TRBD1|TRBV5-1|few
CASNLRTGDYNEQFF
TGCGCCAGCAACCTCCGGACAGGGGATTACAATGAGCAGTTCTTC
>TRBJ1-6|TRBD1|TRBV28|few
CASSFWWTGRANSPLHF
TGTGCCAGCAGTTTTTGGTGGACAGGGAGGGCTAATTCACCCCTCCACTTT
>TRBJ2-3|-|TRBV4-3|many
CASSRGGAVDTQYF
TGCGCCAGCAGCCGAGGGGGGGCCGTAGATACGCAGTATTTT
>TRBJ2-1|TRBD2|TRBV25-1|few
CASSPAGTMSSNEQFF
TGTGCCAGCAGTCCAGCCGGGACTATGTCTAGCAATGAGCAGTTCTTC
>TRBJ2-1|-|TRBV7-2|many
CASSFTYNEQFF
TGTGCCAGCAGCTTCACATACAATGAGCAGTTCTTC
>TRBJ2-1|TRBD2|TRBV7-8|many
CASSLDLGGGAIEQFF
TGTGCCAGCAGCTTAGACTTGGGCGGGGGGGCCATTGAGCAGTTCTTC
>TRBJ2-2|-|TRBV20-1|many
CSARKGGSHTGELFF
TGCAGTGCTAGGAAGGGAGGCTCGCACACCGGGGAGCTGTTTTTT
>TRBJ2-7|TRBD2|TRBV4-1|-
CASSQDWGREGLYEQYF
TGCGCCAGCAGCCAAGATTGGGGCAGGGAGGGTTTATACGAGCAGTACTTC
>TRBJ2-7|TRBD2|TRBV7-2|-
CASSSQRGIYEQYF
TGTGCCAGCAGCTCCCAGCGGGGGATATACGAGCAGTACTTC
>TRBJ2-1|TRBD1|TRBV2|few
CASSVDRGIDEQFF
TGTGCCAGCAGTGTGGACAGGGGTATCGATGAGCAGTTCTTC
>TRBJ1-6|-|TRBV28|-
CASSTDSGNSPLHF
TGTGCCAGCAGCACTGACAGTGGCAATTCACCCCTCCACTTT
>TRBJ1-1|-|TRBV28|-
CASSLGRPEAFF
TGTGCCAGCAGTTTGGGCAGGCCTGAAGCTTTCTTT
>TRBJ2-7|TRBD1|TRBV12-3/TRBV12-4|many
CASRPRDRVEQYF
TGTGCCAGCAGGCCCCGGGACAGGGTCGAGCAGTACTTC
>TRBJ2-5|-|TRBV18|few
CASSPRGASETQYF
TGTGCCAGCTCACCAAGGGGGGCGAGTGAGACCCAGTACTTC
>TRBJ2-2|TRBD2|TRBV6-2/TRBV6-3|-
CASIDAFSGANTGELFF
TGTGCCAGCATTGATGCATTTAGCGGGGCGAACACCGGGGAGCTGTTTTTT
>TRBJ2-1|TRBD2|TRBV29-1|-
CSVVPSGTRYLNEQFF
TGCAGCGTTGTTCCTTCCGGGACTAGGTATCTTAATGAGCAGTTCTTC
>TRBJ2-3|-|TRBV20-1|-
CSARTTTRTRTDTQYF
TGCAGTGCTAGAACTACCACCCGCACCCGCACAGATACGCAGTATTTT
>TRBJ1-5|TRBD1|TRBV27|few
CASSRQGDSNQPQHF
TGTGCCAGCAGTCGCCAGGGGGACAGCAATCAGCCCCAGCATTTT
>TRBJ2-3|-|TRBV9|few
CASSVVGGWATQYF
TGTGCCAGCAGCGTAGTGGGCGGTTGGGCTACGCAGTATTTT
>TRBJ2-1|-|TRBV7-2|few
CASSFGALYNEQFF
TGTGCCAGCAGCTTCGGGGCCCTATACAATGAGCAGTTCTTC
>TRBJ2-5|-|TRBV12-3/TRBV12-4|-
CASSQRQWYEEETQYF
TGTGCCAGCAGTCAGCGACAGTGGTATGAAGAAGAGACCCAGTACTTC
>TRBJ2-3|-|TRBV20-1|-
CSARRSHWMQTDTQYF
TGCAGTGCTAGGAGGAGTCATTGGATGCAGACAGATACGCAGTATTTT
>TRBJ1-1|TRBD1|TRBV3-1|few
CASSQYIPGQGMNTEAFF
TGTGCCAGCAGCCAATACATACCGGGACAGGGAATGAACACTGAAGCTTTCTTT
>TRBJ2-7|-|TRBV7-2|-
CASSSVAEYEQYF
TGTGCCAGCAGCTCCGTAGCGGAGTACGAGCAGTACTTC
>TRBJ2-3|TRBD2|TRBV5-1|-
CASSVNLGLGEDTQYF
TGCGCCAGCAGCGTGAATCTGGGACTAGGGGAGGATACGCAGTATTTT
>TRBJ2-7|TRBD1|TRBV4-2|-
CASSSEGQGDYEQYF
TGTGCCAGCAGCTCCGAGGGACAGGGAGACTACGAGCAGTACTTC
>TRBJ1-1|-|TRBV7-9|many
CASRLPVRTEAFF
TGTGCCAGCCGTCTCCCGGTTCGAACTGAAGCTTTCTTT
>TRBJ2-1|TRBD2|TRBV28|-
CASTQNSGRIYNEQFF
TGTGCCAGCACCCAGAATAGCGGGAGGATCTACAATGAGCAGTTCTTC
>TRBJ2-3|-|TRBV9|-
CASSVAGVTDTQYF
TGTGCCAGCAGCGTAGCGGGAGTTACAGATACGCAGTATTTT
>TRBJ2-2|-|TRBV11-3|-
CASSLETGRELFF
TGTGCCAGCAGCTTAGAAACAGGCCGGGAGCTGTTTTTT
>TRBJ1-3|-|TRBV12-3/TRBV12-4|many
CASRRRLSGNTIYF
TGTGCCAGCAGGCGGCGGCTCTCTGGAAACACCATATATTTT
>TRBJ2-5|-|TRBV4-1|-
CASSRVGPQETQYF
TGCGCCAGCAGCCGGGTAGGACCGCAAGAGACCCAGTACTTC
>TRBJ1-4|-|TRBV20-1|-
CSASSGSVWEKLFF
TGCAGTGCTAGCTCTGGGTCAGTGTGGGAAAAACTGTTTTTT
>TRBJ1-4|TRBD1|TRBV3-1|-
CASSRGDRVGEKLFF
TGTGCCAGCAGCCGGGGGGACAGGGTGGGTGAAAAACTGTTTTTT
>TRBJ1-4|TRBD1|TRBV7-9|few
CASSWGTGAGEKLFF
TGTGCCAGCAGCTGGGGGACAGGGGCCGGTGAAAAACTGTTTTTT
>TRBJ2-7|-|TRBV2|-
CASSERAPLYEQYF
TGTGCCAGCAGTGAAAGAGCGCCGCTCTACGAGCAGTACTTC
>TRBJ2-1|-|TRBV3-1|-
CASSPMRGSYNEQFF
TGTGCCAGCAGCCCAATGAGGGGGTCCTACAATGAGCAGTTCTTC
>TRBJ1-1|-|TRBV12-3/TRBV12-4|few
CASSFPGVATEAFF
TGTGCCAGCAGTTTCCCAGGGGTTGCGACTGAAGCTTTCTTT
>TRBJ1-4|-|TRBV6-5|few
CASSSQEGGEKLFF
TGTGCCAGCAGTTCACAGGAGGGGGGTGAAAAACTGTTTTTT
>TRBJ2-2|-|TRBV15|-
CATSRAGSHGGELFF
TGTGCCACCAGCAGAGCAGGGTCGCACGGCGGGGAGCTGTTTTTT
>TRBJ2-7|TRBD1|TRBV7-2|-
CASSLGSDRSRGEQYF
TGTGCCAGCAGCTTAGGCTCGGACAGGAGTCGGGGCGAGCAGTACTTC
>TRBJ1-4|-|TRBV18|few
CASSPGNWQMEKLFF
TGTGCCAGCTCACCGGGAAACTGGCAAATGGAAAAACTGTTTTTT